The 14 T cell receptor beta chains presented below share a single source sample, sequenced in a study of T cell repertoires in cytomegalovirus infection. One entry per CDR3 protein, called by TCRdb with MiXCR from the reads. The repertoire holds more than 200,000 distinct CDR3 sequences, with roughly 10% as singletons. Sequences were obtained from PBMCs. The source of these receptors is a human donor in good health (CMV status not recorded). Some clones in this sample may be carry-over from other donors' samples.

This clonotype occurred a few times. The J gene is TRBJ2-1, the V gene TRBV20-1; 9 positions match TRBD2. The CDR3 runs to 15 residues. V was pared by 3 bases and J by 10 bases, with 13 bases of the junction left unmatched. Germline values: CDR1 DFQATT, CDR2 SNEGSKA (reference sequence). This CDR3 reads CSARDWAGGTTEQFF. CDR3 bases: TGCAGTGCTAGGGATTGGGCGGGAGGGACCACGGAGCAGTTCTTC.

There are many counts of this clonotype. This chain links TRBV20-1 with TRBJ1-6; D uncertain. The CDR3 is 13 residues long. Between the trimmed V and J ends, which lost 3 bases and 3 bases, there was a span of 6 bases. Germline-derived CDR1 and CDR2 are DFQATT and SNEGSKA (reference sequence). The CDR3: CSASRVYNSPLHF. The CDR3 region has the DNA TGCAGTGCTAGTCGGGTCTATAATTCACCCCTCCACTTT.

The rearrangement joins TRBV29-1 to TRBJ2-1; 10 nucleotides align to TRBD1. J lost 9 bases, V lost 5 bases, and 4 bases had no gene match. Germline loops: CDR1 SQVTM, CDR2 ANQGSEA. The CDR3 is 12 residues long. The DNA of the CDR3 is TGCAGCGTTTGGACAGGGGGGACTGAGCAGTTCTTC. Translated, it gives CSVWTGGTEQFF.

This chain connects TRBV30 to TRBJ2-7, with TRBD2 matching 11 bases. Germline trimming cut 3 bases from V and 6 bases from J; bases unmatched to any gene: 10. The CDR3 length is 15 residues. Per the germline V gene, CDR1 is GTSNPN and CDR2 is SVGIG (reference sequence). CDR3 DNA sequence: TGTGCCTGGAGACCCGGGACTAGCGGATGGGGCGAGCAGTACTTC. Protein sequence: CAWRPGTSGWGEQYF.

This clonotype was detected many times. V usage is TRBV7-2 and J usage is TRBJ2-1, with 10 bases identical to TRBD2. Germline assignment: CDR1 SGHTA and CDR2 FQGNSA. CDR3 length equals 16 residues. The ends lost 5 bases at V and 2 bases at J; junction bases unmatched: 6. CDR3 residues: CASSQTSGFPYNEQFF. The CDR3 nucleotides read TGTGCCAGCAGCCAGACTAGCGGGTTTCCCTACAATGAGCAGTTCTTC. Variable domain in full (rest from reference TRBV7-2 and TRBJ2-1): GAGVSQSPSNKVTEKGKDVELRCDPISGHTALYWYRQSLGQGLEFLIYFQGNSAPDKSGLPSDRFSAERTGGSVSTLTIQRTQQEDSAVYLCASSQTSGFPYNEQFFGPGTRLTVL.

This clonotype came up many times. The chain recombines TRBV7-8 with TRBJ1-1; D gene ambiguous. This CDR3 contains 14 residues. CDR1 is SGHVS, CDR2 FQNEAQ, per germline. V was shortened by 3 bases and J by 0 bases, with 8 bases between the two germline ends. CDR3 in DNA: TGTGCCAGCAGCTTCGGCGTTATGAACACTGAAGCTTTCTTT. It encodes CASSFGVMNTEAFF.

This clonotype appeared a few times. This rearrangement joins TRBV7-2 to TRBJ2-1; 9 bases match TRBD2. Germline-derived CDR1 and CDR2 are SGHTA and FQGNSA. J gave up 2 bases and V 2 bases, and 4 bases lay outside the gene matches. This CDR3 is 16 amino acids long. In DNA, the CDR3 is TGTGCCAGCAGCTTAATCAGCGGGAGGCCCTACAATGAGCAGTTCTTC. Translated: CASSLISGRPYNEQFF.

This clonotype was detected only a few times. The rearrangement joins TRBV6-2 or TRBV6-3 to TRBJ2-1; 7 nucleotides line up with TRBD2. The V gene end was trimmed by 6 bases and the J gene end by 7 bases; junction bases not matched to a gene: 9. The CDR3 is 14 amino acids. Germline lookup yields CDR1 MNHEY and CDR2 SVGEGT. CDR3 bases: TGTGCCAGCAGGGTGGGAGGGCCGGGAAATGAGCAGTTCTTC. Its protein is CASRVGGPGNEQFF.

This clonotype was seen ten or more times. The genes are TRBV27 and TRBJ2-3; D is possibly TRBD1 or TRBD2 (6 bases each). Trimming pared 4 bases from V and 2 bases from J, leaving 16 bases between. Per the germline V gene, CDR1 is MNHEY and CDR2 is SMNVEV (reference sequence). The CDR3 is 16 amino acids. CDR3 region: CASSSIMGGYTDTQYF. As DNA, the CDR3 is TGTGCCAGCAGTTCGATCATGGGGGGCTACACAGATACGCAGTATTTT.

The CDR3 DNA follows: TGTGCCAGCAGTCCCGATGGGTTTGGGCAAGAGACCCAGTACTTC. It yields the protein CASSPDGFGQETQYF. The rearrangement uses TRBV12-3 or TRBV12-4 and TRBJ2-5; D is unresolved. CDR3 length equals 15 residues. V was trimmed by 5 bases and J by 2 bases, leaving 15 bases between them.

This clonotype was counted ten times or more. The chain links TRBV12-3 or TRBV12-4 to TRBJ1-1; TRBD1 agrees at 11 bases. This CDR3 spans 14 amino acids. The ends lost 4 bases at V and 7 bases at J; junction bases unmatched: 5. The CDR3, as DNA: TGTGCCAGCAGTTGGACAGGGGGCAGATATGAAGCTTTCTTT. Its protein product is CASSWTGGRYEAFF.

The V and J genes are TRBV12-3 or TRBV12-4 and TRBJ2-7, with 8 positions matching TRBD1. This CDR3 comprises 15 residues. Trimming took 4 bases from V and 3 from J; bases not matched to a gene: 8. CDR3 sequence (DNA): TGTGCCAGCAGTTCCTCAGCGGACAGGGACTACGAGCAGTACTTC. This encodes CASSSSADRDYEQYF.

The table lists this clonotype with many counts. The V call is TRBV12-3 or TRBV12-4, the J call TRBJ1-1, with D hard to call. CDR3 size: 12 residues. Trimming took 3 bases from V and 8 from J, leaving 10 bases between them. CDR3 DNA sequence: TGTGCCAGCAGTTTTTTCCCGTCGGAAGCTTTCTTT. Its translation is CASSFFPSEAFF.

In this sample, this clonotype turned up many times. CDR3 in amino acids: CASSSDMWGYTF. The CDR3 nucleotides are TGTGCCAGCAGCTCGGACATGTGGGGCTACACCTTC. V and J are TRBV7-8 and TRBJ1-2, with TRBD1 as a possible D gene (5 bases). The CDR3 runs 12 residues. The V end was cut by 4 bases, the J end by 8 bases, with 11 bases between. CDR1 SGHVS and CDR2 FQNEAQ come from the germline V gene. The variable domain in full, completed from reference TRBV7-8 and TRBJ1-2, reads GAGVSQSPRYKVAKRGQDVALRCDPISGHVSLFWYQQALGQGPEFLTYFQNEAQLDKSGLPSDRFFAERPEGSVSTLKIQRTQQEDSAVYLCASSSDMWGYTFGSGTRLTVV.